These 25 T cell receptor beta chains came from one sample sequenced in a study of T cell repertoires in cytomegalovirus infection. TCRdb passed the reads through MiXCR, listing each CDR3 protein once. Among 750,000 to 950,000 distinct CDR3 sequences listed, approximately 32% were seen once. For these TCRs, the target antigens are not known. The input for sequencing was cultured CD8+ T cells from PBMCs, taken from culture after CMV antigen stimulation. These receptors came from a human donor in good health (CMV status not recorded). Some clones in this sample may be carry-over from other donors' samples.

This clonotype appeared a few times. The chain recombines TRBV24-1 with TRBJ2-1, with D tentatively TRBD1 or TRBD2 (6 bases each). The CDR3 runs to 21 residues. Trimming left V 1 base short and J 4 bases short, with 28 bases between. CDR1 is KGHDR and CDR2 is SFDVKD in the germline V gene. This CDR3 is CATSDLPGVGVQGLRYNEQFF. The CDR3 DNA reads TGTGCCACCAGTGATTTACCGGGAGTAGGGGTCCAGGGGCTTCGGTACAATGAGCAGTTCTTC.

This clonotype showed up just a few times. V and J are TRBV6-2 or TRBV6-3 and TRBJ2-7; D is uncertain. From germline, CDR1 is MNHEY and CDR2 SVGEGT. Between the trimmed V and J ends, which lost 6 bases and 7 bases, there was a span of 22 bases. This CDR3 is built from 15 residues. The CDR3 DNA sequence: TGTGCCAGCAGCCTCACCTCTCGGTGGGCTAAGGAGCAGTACGTC. Encoded protein: CASSLTSRWAKEQYV.

V is TRBV19 and J is TRBJ2-3, with 7 bases identical to TRBD2. Unmatched junction bases numbered 3, after V lost 7 bases and J lost 2 bases. CDR1 and CDR2 from the germline V gene are LNHDA and SQIVND (reference sequence). This CDR3 contains 13 residues. As DNA, the CDR3 is TGTGCCAGTAACGGGGGGAACACAGATACGCAGTATTTT. Residues: CASNGGNTDTQYF.

This clonotype was recorded many times. This chain uses TRBV9 with TRBJ2-3; 12 bases map to TRBD2. The ends lost 4 bases at V and 2 bases at J; junction bases unmatched: 5. This CDR3 is 16 amino acids long. In germline, CDR1 is SGDLS, CDR2 YYNGEE. In nucleotides, the CDR3 is TGTGCCAGCAGCTTACGACTAGCGGGGGACACAGATACGCAGTATTTT. It translates to CASSLRLAGDTDTQYF.

The chain combines TRBV9 with TRBJ2-2; 9 bases line up with TRBD1. The V gene end was trimmed by 2 bases and the J gene end by 1 base; junction bases not matched to a gene: 6. Per the germline V gene, CDR1 is SGDLS and CDR2 is YYNGEE. The CDR3 has 17 amino acids. DNA for the CDR3: TGTGCCAGCAGCGTCATTGACAGGGGGTGGAACACCGGGGAGCTGTTTTTT. Amino acids: CASSVIDRGWNTGELFF.

This sequence joins TRBV9 and TRBJ1-3; D ambiguous. This CDR3 contains 13 residues. V lost 3 bases and J 5 bases, leaving 9 bases between the germline ends. Germline V gene sequence: CDR1 SGDLS, CDR2 YYNGEE. For the CDR3, the DNA is TGTGCCAGCAGCGGGGGAAGAAGAAACACCATATATTTT. Translating gives CASSGGRRNTIYF.

This clonotype has more than one count but fewer than ten. The chain uses TRBV7-8 and TRBJ2-3; 9 bases fit TRBD1. V gave up 5 bases and J gave up 6 bases; unmatched junction bases: 12. This CDR3 has 16 amino acids. The germline gives CDR1 SGHVS, CDR2 FQNEAQ. CDR3 DNA sequence: TGTGCCAGCAGCCCGTACTCCGGGACAGGGAGGGATACGCAGTATTTT. Its protein product is CASSPYSGTGRDTQYF.

This clonotype has only a few counts. The chain employs TRBV11-1 and TRBJ1-1; TRBD1 matches at 7 bases. The CDR3 is 15 residues long. Germline-derived CDR1 and CDR2 are SGHAT and FQDESV (reference sequence). Unmatched junction bases numbered 8, after V lost 4 bases and J lost 3 bases. Written as DNA, the CDR3 is TGTGCCAGCAGCTACTCCACAGGGGCGGACACTGAAGCTTTCTTT. Its translation is CASSYSTGADTEAFF.

The J gene is TRBJ2-1, the V gene TRBV7-9, with D possibly called TRBD1 or TRBD2 (6 bases each). This CDR3 spans 17 amino acids. V lost 0 bases and J lost 3, with 15 bases in between. The germline CDR1 and CDR2 sequences are SEHNR and FQNEAQ (reference sequence). The CDR3 region is CASSLANRGRNYNEQFF. The CDR3 DNA is TGTGCCAGCAGCTTAGCGAACCGGGGGCGAAACTACAATGAGCAGTTCTTC.

This clonotype was found a few times. The chain couples TRBV27 to TRBJ2-5; 7 bases are a match to TRBD1. The germline V gene encodes CDR1 MNHEY and CDR2 SMNVEV (reference sequence). This CDR3 is built from 14 residues. The junction had 4 bases not matched to a gene; V was cut back by 6 bases and J by 0 bases. This CDR3 reads CASRATGYQETQYF. The CDR3 region has the DNA TGTGCCAGCAGGGCGACAGGGTACCAAGAGACCCAGTACTTC.

This chain uses TRBV6-2 or TRBV6-3 with TRBJ2-5; 10 nucleotides line up with TRBD1. Losses at the gene ends were 6 bases for V and 5 bases for J; bases not matched to a gene: 9. This CDR3 has 15 amino acids. Germline V gene lookup returns CDR1 MNHEY and CDR2 SVGEGT. CDR3 region: CASRRSDRGLETQYF. CDR3 DNA sequence: TGTGCCAGCAGACGATCCGACAGGGGGCTCGAGACCCAGTACTTC.

V is TRBV6-1 and J is TRBJ2-1, with a possible D match to TRBD2 (6 bases). CDR1 MNHNS and CDR2 SASEGT come from the germline V gene. The length of the CDR3 is 13 residues. V lost 5 bases and J lost 10, with 15 bases in between. The CDR3 loop reads CASSSGEIVEQFF. CDR3 in DNA: TGTGCCAGCAGTTCGGGGGAAATCGTCGAGCAGTTCTTC.

This clonotype appeared a single time. The gene calls are TRBV27 and TRBJ1-2, with TRBD1 matching 11 bases. J lost 5 bases, V lost 0 bases, and 8 bases had no gene match. Germline loops: CDR1 MNHEY, CDR2 SMNVEV (reference sequence). The CDR3 extends over 17 amino acids. DNA of the CDR3: TGTGCCAGCAGTTTATCGGTGGACAGGGGGCGCTGGTATGGCTACACCTTC. The encoded protein is CASSLSVDRGRWYGYTF.

The rearrangement joins TRBV19 to TRBJ1-6; the D gene is possibly TRBD1 (5 bases). The CDR3 sequence is 15 residues long. Germline values: CDR1 LNHDA, CDR2 SQIVND (reference sequence). Trimming pared 4 bases from V and 10 bases from J, leaving 17 bases between. CDR3 loop: CASSRGEGSRSPLHF. CDR3 bases: TGTGCCAGTAGTAGAGGGGAGGGATCGCGATCACCCCTCCACTTT.

The table lists this clonotype with a count of one. The rearrangement joins TRBV12-3 or TRBV12-4 to TRBJ2-5; 11 positions agree with TRBD1. Unmatched junction bases numbered 3, after V lost 6 bases and J lost 0 bases. CDR3 length equals 15 residues. The CDR3 DNA reads TGTGCCAGCAGGGGGGACAGGGGGTACCAAGAGACCCAGTACTTC. This encodes CASRGDRGYQETQYF.

V usage is TRBV27 and J usage is TRBJ2-1; TRBD1 matches at 8 bases. J lost 5 bases, V lost 6 bases, and 12 bases had no gene match. CDR1 is MNHEY, CDR2 SMNVEV, per germline (reference sequence). This CDR3 spans 16 amino acids. CDR3 in amino acids: CASRHIGTGIDNEQFF. The DNA of the CDR3 is TGTGCCAGCAGACACATCGGGACAGGTATCGACAATGAGCAGTTCTTC.

The chain joins TRBV6-2 or TRBV6-3 to TRBJ2-1; D is perhaps TRBD2 (5 bases). Trimming took off 1 base at V and 4 bases at J, with 14 bases between the two ends. CDR1 and CDR2 from the germline V gene are MNHEY and SVGEGT. The CDR3 has 16 amino acids. CDR3 loop: CASSYFPAGTYNEQFF. CDR3 DNA: TGTGCCAGCAGTTACTTCCCGGCGGGCACTTACAATGAGCAGTTCTTC.

The table lists this clonotype with a count of one. Germline is not matched at one junction end, which may reflect a read error. J is TRBJ2-3 and V is TRBV7-6; 10 nucleotides align to TRBD2. CDR1 is SGHVS and CDR2 is FNYEAQ in the germline V gene. The CDR3 has 14 residues. The CDR3 spells CASSPSGGAYTQYF. The CDR3 bases are TGTGCTAGCAGCCCAAGCGGGGGGGCATATACGCAGTATTTT.

As to this clonotype: This may be a read error, as it is one base from a much larger clone. This rearrangement joins TRBV7-9 to TRBJ2-7; 10 nucleotides agree with TRBD2. Germline V CDR1 and CDR2: SEHNR, FQNEAQ (reference sequence). V lost 5 bases to trimming and J lost 6 bases; unmatched junction nucleotides: 7. The CDR3 extends over 14 amino acids. CDR3 coding DNA: TGTGCCAGCAGCCAACTAGCGGGGTTCCGCGAGCAGTACTTC. Protein: CASSQLAGFREQYF.

This clonotype showed up just a few times. V is TRBV28 and J is TRBJ1-1, with 8 nucleotides matching TRBD1. Trimming took 6 bases from V and 1 from J; bases not matched to a gene: 10. This CDR3 comprises 16 residues. Germline-derived CDR1 and CDR2 are MDHEN and SYDVKM. CDR3 protein: CASSRDPDRANTEAFF. The DNA of the CDR3 is TGTGCCAGCAGCCGGGACCCGGACAGGGCGAACACTGAAGCTTTCTTT. Looking up the rest from reference TRBV28 and TRBJ1-1 gives the full variable domain: DVKVTQSSRYLVKRTGEKVFLECVQDMDHENMFWYRQDPGLGLRLIYFSYDVKMKEKGDIPEGYSVSREKKERFSLILESASTNQTSMYLCASSRDPDRANTEAFFGQGTRLTVV.

The V call is TRBV2, the J call TRBJ1-5, with D maybe TRBD1 (5 bases). The germline CDR1 and CDR2 sequences are SNHLY and FYNNEI. V lost 5 bases and J lost 6, with 11 bases in between. The CDR3 has 13 amino acids. CDR3 DNA: TGTGCCAGCAGTTGGGACCCTTCTCAGCCCCAGCATTTT. Protein sequence: CASSWDPSQPQHF.

The chain recombines TRBV4-1 with TRBJ2-1; maybe TRBD2 (7 bases). The length of the CDR3 is 14 residues. Germline V CDR1 and CDR2: MGHRA, YSYEKL. V lost 8 bases and J lost 2, with 13 bases in between. The CDR3 reads CASGGRGTYNEQFF. In DNA, the CDR3 is TGCGCCAGCGGGGGGCGGGGGACCTACAATGAGCAGTTCTTC.

The sample holds a few counts of this clonotype. The gene calls are TRBV20-1 and TRBJ1-1; TRBD1 matches at 8 bases. J lost 4 bases, V lost 5 bases, and 9 bases had no gene match. CDR3 length equals 14 residues. Germline values: CDR1 DFQATT, CDR2 SNEGSKA (reference sequence). This CDR3 reads CSAETGAIGTEAFF. The CDR3 nucleotides are TGCAGTGCTGAGACAGGGGCCATTGGCACTGAAGCTTTCTTT.

This clonotype was counted only a few times. The rearrangement uses TRBV28 and TRBJ1-6, with 10 nucleotides matching TRBD1. Per germline, CDR1 MDHEN and CDR2 SYDVKM. The trim removed 2 bases at V and 6 bases at J, leaving 4 bases unmatched. The CDR3 is 16 residues long. Here the CDR3 DNA reads TGTGCCAGCAGTTTACGACAGGGGGCGATTAATTCACCCCTCCACTTT. This codes for CASSLRQGAINSPLHF.

This clonotype has at least ten counts. The genes are TRBV7-6 and TRBJ1-2, with 7 positions matching TRBD1. V shed 1 base and J 5 bases; nucleotides not matched to a gene: 10. Germline V CDR1 and CDR2: SGHVS, FNYEAQ. This CDR3 has 16 amino acids. In DNA form, the CDR3 reads TGTGCCAGCAGCTTAGGGGACAGCCCCCTCTCTTATGGCTACACCTTC. Protein product: CASSLGDSPLSYGYTF.